The clone carrying this T cell receptor beta chain was seen more than once but under ten times. Its antigen remains unidentified. The record originates from a study of cytomegalovirus exposure and HLA in healthy donors. Study observations and caveats: A previous analysis found most TCR beta V segments productive roughly 90% or roughly 30% of the time. Sequencing had likely introduced a cluster of highly shared sequence variants as an artifact. Analysis was performed later, and it showed HLA-associated TCR beta chains to be more clonally expanded than equally common others. As a later analysis showed, a missense DCLRE1C variant was linked to trimming of TCR beta V- and J-genes.

The germline V gene encodes CDR1 LGHNA and CDR2 YNFKEQ. V lost 4 bases, J lost 1 base, and 10 bases stayed unmatched. The CDR3 is 16 amino acids. The PCR contained 60 Vbeta and 13 Jbeta primers. Sequenced by immunoSEQ multiplex PCR; TCRdb stores in-frame clones only, minus some. Of tens of thousands of clones listed, roughly 70% were seen once; the top ten hold 14%. V and J are TRBV4-2 and TRBJ2-7, with TRBD1 matching 7 bases. Sequencing used PBMCs. The sequence was obtained from a male donor in good health and CMV-seropositive. CDR3: CASSPSTGTDSYEQYF. CDR3 in DNA: TGTGCCAGCAGCCCCTCCACCGGGACAGATTCCTACGAGCAGTACTTC.